Presented here are 23 T cell receptor beta chains from one specimen sequenced in a study of post-analysis software for immune sequencing data. Libraries were made from TCR beta cDNA, and they carried unique molecular identifiers. TCRdb reprocessed the PCR reads via MiXCR and lists one record per CDR3 protein. Of roughly 730,000 distinct CDR3 sequences in the sample, just under 30% were seen once. General observations from the study: TRBV segments more frequent in patients than in controls numbered several and included TRBV5-6, TRBV5-1 and TRBV20-1.

What these receptors recognize is not known. Sequencing was done on a sample of blood. Source of these receptors: a girl under 18 with multiple sclerosis.

J is TRBJ2-1 and V is TRBV6-6; the match to TRBD1 covers 8 bases. V lost 7 bases, J lost 6 bases, and 14 bases stayed unmatched. The CDR3 is made up of 16 amino acids. Germline V CDR1 and CDR2: MNHNY, SVGAGI (reference sequence). The CDR3 nucleotides read TGTGCCAGCACCCCCAAGGACAGGGTTCGTCGCAATGAGCAGTTCTTC. Translated, it gives CASTPKDRVRRNEQFF.

V is TRBV7-2 and J is TRBJ2-5, with TRBD2 matching 11 bases. The CDR3 covers 15 residues. Germline values: CDR1 SGHTA, CDR2 FQGNSA. With 5 bases clipped from V and 3 bases from J, the junction kept 5 bases outside the gene matches. CDR3 sequence: CASSPGGLAEETQYF. Written as DNA, the CDR3 is TGTGCCAGCAGCCCAGGGGGACTAGCGGAAGAGACCCAGTACTTC.

The V gene is TRBV20-1, the J gene TRBJ2-7, with D perhaps TRBD1 (6 bases). Germline-derived CDR1 and CDR2 are DFQATT and SNEGSKA (reference sequence). This CDR3 is built from 15 residues. Trimming took 3 bases from V and 0 from J, leaving 15 bases between them. The CDR3, as DNA: TGCAGTGCTAGCCGTTCTAGGGGGTTCTCCTACGAGCAGTACTTC. This gives the protein CSASRSRGFSYEQYF.

The rearrangement joins TRBV29-1 to TRBJ2-3; D remains unclear. Germline V gene lookup returns CDR1 SQVTM and CDR2 ANQGSEA. V was shortened by 6 bases and J by 0 bases, with 7 bases between the two germline ends. The CDR3 sequence is 12 residues long. This CDR3 is CSVQDSTDTQYF. CDR3 sequence (DNA): TGCAGCGTCCAGGACAGCACAGATACGCAGTATTTT.

Comment on this clonotype: A junction boundary mismatches the germline segment, possibly from a read error. This sequence joins TRBV29-1 and TRBJ1-4, with D perhaps matching TRBD1 (5 bases). CDR1 and CDR2 from the germline V gene are SQVTM and ANQGSEA. CDR3 length: 13 amino acids. The CDR3 nucleotides read TGCAGCGTTTACGGGGGAAACAATGGAAAACTGTTTTTT. Its protein product is CSVYGGNNGKLFF.

V and J are TRBV7-9 and TRBJ2-3; D tentatively reads TRBD1 or TRBD2 (6 bases each). The CDR3 is 13 amino acids. CDR1 SEHNR and CDR2 FQNEAQ come from the germline V gene (reference sequence). Trimming stripped 3 bases from V and 5 bases from J, with 9 bases between. The CDR3 region is CASSFGGQDTQYF. The CDR3 DNA sequence: TGTGCCAGCAGCTTTGGGGGGCAAGATACGCAGTATTTT.

The table lists this clonotype with a few counts. V and J are TRBV10-3 and TRBJ2-7; D is perhaps TRBD2 (6 bases). The ends were cut back, 5 bases at V and 6 bases at J, with 11 bases in the middle. CDR1 ENHRY and CDR2 SYGVKD come from the germline V gene. The CDR3 is made up of 12 amino acids. The CDR3 protein is CAISSTSLEQYF. DNA of the CDR3: TGTGCCATCAGTTCAACTAGCCTCGAGCAGTACTTC.

This clonotype occurred many times. This chain joins TRBV29-1 and TRBJ2-7; 11 nucleotides match TRBD2. The ends lost 3 bases at V and 7 bases at J; junction bases unmatched: 8. Germline V gene sequence: CDR1 SQVTM, CDR2 ANQGSEA. The CDR3 extends over 14 amino acids. This CDR3 is CSVEGTSGPREQYF. The CDR3, as DNA: TGCAGCGTTGAGGGGACTAGCGGACCCCGGGAGCAGTACTTC.

The rearrangement links TRBV20-1 to TRBJ2-3; D gene uncertain. The CDR3 sequence is 12 residues long. V dropped 0 bases and J dropped 6 bases, with 7 bases sitting between them. Germline lookup yields CDR1 DFQATT and CDR2 SNEGSKA (reference sequence). CDR3 amino acids: CSARDAVDTQYF. CDR3 bases: TGCAGTGCTAGAGATGCTGTGGATACGCAGTATTTT.

A note on this clonotype: Compared with germline, one end of the junction differs, possibly owing to a read error. The chain combines TRBV29-1 with TRBJ2-3; D is possibly TRBD2 (6 bases). From germline, CDR1 is SQVTM and CDR2 ANQGSEA. The CDR3 runs to 11 residues. The DNA of the CDR3 is TGCAGCGTTGTGGGGGGTGATACACAGTATTTT. Amino acids: CSVVGGDTQYF.

Details on this clonotype: The junction departs from germline at one end; a sequencing error may be responsible. This chain joins TRBV29-1 and TRBJ2-2; the D gene is possibly TRBD2 (5 bases). The CDR3 sequence is 13 residues long. Germline lookup yields CDR1 SQVTM and CDR2 ANQGSEA. CDR3 in amino acids: CSAVQKRSGEPFF. CDR3 coding DNA: TGCAGCGCCGTACAGAAACGGTCCGGGGAGCCGTTTTTT.

This chain uses TRBV29-1 with TRBJ1-1, with 7 bases matching TRBD1. The CDR3 runs 13 residues. In germline, CDR1 is SQVTM, CDR2 ANQGSEA. With 7 bases clipped from V and 1 base from J, the junction kept 6 bases outside the gene matches. CDR3 loop: CSGGQTPNTEAFF. The CDR3 DNA sequence: TGCAGCGGGGGACAGACGCCGAACACTGAAGCTTTCTTT.

A few counts support this clonotype. The chain carries TRBV20-1 and TRBJ1-1; TRBD1 matches 7 bases. There are 15 residues in the CDR3. Germline CDR1 reads DFQATT; CDR2 reads SNEGSKA (reference sequence). The V segment lost 3 bases and the J segment 0 bases; nucleotides outside the gene matches: 7. CDR3 in amino acids: CSASVWDSMNTEAFF. The CDR3 nucleotides are TGCAGTGCTAGTGTATGGGACAGCATGAACACTGAAGCTTTCTTT.

The chain has TRBV3-1 and TRBJ1-1; D remains unclear. V was trimmed by 3 bases and J by 7 bases, leaving 9 bases between them. CDR1 is LGHDT, CDR2 YNNKEL, per germline (reference sequence). This CDR3 region has 12 residues. CDR3 in amino acids: CASSQTDLEAFF. In DNA, the CDR3 is TGTGCCAGCAGCCAGACGGACCTTGAAGCTTTCTTT.

This chain connects TRBV20-1 to TRBJ2-3; TRBD1 or TRBD2 may be the D gene (6 bases each). Germline V gene sequence: CDR1 DFQATT, CDR2 SNEGSKA (reference sequence). V gave up 0 bases and J gave up 4 bases, with 11 bases separating them. CDR3 length: 14 amino acids. The CDR3 coding sequence is TGCAGTGCTAGAGATTGGGGGGCCCCAGATACGCAGTATTTT. Its protein is CSARDWGAPDTQYF.

The J gene is TRBJ2-3, the V gene TRBV7-8, with 10 bases identical to TRBD2. Looked up from germline, CDR1 is SGHVS and CDR2 is FQNEAQ. This CDR3 comprises 13 residues. V lost 8 bases to trimming and J lost 6 bases; unmatched junction nucleotides: 5. The CDR3 sequence is CASRTSGRDTQYF. CDR3 DNA: TGTGCCAGCCGGACTAGCGGAAGGGATACGCAGTATTTT. Full variable domain (rest looked up from reference TRBV7-8 and TRBJ2-3): GAGVSQSPRYKVAKRGQDVALRCDPISGHVSLFWYQQALGQGPEFLTYFQNEAQLDKSGLPSDRFFAERPEGSVSTLKIQRTQQEDSAVYLCASRTSGRDTQYFGPGTRLTVL.

This sequence joins TRBV27 and TRBJ1-2; D is undetermined. This CDR3 has 14 residues. The V gene's germline CDR1 is MNHEY and CDR2 SMNVEV (reference sequence). V was cut by 1 base and J by 4 bases, with 10 bases left in between. CDR3 in amino acids: CASSLLPLVYGYTF. For the CDR3, the DNA is TGTGCCAGCAGTTTATTGCCCCTTGTCTATGGCTACACCTTC.

There are a few counts of this clonotype. One junction end does not reproduce the germline sequence, and a read error may be involved. This sequence joins TRBV7-8 and TRBJ1-2; D is unclear. This CDR3 comprises 15 residues. Germline lookup yields CDR1 SGHVS and CDR2 FQNEAQ. Written as DNA, the CDR3 is TGTGCCGGCAGCTTAACAAGACGGAGCGACTATGGCTACACCTTC. It encodes CAGSLTRRSDYGYTF.

This clonotype came up a few times. This chain uses TRBV20-1 with TRBJ2-1; TRBD2 agrees at 7 bases. After removal of 1 base from V and 7 bases from J, the junction contained 7 bases not matched to a gene. This CDR3 is built from 14 residues. Germline values: CDR1 DFQATT, CDR2 SNEGSKA (reference sequence). The CDR3 DNA reads as TGCAGTGCTAGAGCTAGGGGAGGGCCGAATGAGCAGTTCTTC. Translating it yields CSARARGGPNEQFF.

For the CDR3, the DNA is TGTGCCAGCAGGAAACCTTACAATGAGCAGTTCTTC. Encoded protein: CASRKPYNEQFF. The gene calls are TRBV6-2 or TRBV6-3 and TRBJ2-1; D is undetermined. The CDR3 extends over 12 amino acids. Germline V CDR1 and CDR2: MNHEY, SVGEGT. With 6 bases removed from V and 4 bases from J, the gap between germline ends came to 7 bases.

V and J are TRBV9 and TRBJ2-1; TRBD1 agrees at 9 bases. Germline CDR1 SGDLS, CDR2 YYNGEE. The CDR3 contains 14 residues. Losses at the gene ends were 0 bases for V and 7 bases for J; bases not matched to a gene: 2. As DNA, the CDR3 is TGTGCCAGCAGCGTAGTCGGGACAGGGAATGAGCAGTTCTTC. It yields the protein CASSVVGTGNEQFF.

This clonotype was detected a few times. This sequence joins TRBV5-1 and TRBJ2-7; D ambiguous. Per germline, CDR1 SGHRS and CDR2 YFSETQ. The CDR3 has 12 residues. V shed 4 bases and J shed 10 bases, with 15 bases lying between them. CDR3 sequence: CASSHGPRTQYF. The CDR3 DNA sequence: TGCGCCAGCAGCCATGGACCACGCACCCAGTACTTC.

The table lists this clonotype with a few counts. The chain carries TRBV4-1 and TRBJ1-5; no clear D gene. From germline, CDR1 is MGHRA and CDR2 YSYEKL. CDR3 size: 18 residues. V lost 4 bases and J lost 0, with 19 bases in between. CDR3: CASSPLLMGRISNQPQHF. DNA for the CDR3: TGCGCCAGCAGCCCCCTCTTAATGGGCAGGATTAGCAATCAGCCCCAGCATTTT.